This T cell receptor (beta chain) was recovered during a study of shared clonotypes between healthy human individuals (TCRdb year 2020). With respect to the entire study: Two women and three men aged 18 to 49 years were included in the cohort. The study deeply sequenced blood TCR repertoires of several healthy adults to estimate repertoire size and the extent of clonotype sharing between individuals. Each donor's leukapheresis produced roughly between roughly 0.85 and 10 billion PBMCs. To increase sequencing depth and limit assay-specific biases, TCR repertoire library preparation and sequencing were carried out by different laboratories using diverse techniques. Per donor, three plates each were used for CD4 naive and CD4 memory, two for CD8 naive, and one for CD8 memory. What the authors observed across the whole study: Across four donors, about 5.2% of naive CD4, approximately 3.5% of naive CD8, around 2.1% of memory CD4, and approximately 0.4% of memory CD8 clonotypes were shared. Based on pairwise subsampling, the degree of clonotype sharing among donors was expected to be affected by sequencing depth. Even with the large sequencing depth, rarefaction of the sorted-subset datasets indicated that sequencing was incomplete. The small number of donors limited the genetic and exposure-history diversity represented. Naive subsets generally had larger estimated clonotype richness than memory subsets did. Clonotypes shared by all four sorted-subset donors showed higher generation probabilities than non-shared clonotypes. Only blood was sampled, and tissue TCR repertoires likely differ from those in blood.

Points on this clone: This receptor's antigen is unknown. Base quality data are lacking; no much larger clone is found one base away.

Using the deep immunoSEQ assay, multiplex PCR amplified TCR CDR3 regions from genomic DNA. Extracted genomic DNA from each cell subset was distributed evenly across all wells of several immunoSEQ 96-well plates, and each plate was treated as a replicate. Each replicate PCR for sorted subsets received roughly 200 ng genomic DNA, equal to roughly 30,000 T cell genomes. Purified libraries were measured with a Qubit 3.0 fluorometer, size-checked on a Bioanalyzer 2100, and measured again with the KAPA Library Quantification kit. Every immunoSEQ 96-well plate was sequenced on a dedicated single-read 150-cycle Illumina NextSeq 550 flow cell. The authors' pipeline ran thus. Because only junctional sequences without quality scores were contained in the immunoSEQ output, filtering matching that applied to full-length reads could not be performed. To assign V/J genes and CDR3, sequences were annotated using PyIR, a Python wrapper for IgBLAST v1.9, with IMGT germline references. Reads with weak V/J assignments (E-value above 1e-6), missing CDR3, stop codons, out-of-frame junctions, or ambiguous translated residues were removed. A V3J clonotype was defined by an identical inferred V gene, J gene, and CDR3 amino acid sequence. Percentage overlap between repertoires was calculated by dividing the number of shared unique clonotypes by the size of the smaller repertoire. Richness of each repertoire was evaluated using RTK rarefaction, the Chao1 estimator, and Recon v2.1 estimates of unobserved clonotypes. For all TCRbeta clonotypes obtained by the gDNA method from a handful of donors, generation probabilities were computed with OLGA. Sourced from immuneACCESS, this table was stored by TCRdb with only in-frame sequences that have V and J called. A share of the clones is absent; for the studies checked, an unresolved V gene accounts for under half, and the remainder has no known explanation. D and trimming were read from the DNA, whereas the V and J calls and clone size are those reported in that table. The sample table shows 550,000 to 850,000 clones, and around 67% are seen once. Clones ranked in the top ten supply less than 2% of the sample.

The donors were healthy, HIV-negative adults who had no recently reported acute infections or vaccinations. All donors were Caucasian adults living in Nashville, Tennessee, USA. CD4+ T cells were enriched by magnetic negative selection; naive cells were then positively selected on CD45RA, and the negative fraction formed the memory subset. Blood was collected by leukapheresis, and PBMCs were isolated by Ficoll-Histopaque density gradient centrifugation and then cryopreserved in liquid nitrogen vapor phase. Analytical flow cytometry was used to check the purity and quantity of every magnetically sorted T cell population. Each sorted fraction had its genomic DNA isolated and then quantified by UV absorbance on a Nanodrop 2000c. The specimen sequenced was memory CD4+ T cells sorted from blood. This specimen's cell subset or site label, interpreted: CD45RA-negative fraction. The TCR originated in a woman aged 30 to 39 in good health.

The CDR3 reads CASSTRRKNTGELFF. The DNA sequence is as follows: TGTGCCAGCAGTACCAGAAGAAAGAACACCGGGGAGCTGTTTTTT. Here the chain combines TRBV6-5 and TRBJ2-2, with no confident D gene call. From a lookup of the germline V gene, CDR1 and CDR2 are MNHEY and SVGAGI. V is clipped by 5 bases and J by 1 base, and the sequence between their germline boundaries is 11 bases long. Spanning cysteine to phenylalanine, the CDR3 consists of 15 amino acids. The sequence is cut down to CDR3 DNA, 45 bases in frame from base 1.